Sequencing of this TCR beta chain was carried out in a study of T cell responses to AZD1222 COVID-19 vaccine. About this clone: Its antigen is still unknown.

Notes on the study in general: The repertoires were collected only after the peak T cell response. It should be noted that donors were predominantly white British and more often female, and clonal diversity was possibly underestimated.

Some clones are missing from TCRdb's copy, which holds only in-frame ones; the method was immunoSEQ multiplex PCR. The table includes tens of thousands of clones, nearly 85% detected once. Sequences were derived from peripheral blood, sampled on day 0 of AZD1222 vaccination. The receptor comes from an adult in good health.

The CDR3: CASGDRPEGTQYF. CDR3 in DNA: TGTGCCAGCGGGGACAGGCCAGAGGGGACCCAGTACTTC. The chain carries TRBV19 and TRBJ2-5, with 8 positions matching TRBD1. CDR1 and CDR2 (germline): LNHDA, SQIVND (reference sequence). The CDR3 is 13 amino acids. Trimming took 9 bases from V and 7 from J; bases not matched to a gene: 10.